This passage covers 28 T cell receptor beta chains from one sample sequenced in a study of beta chain features in type 1 diabetes. The whole isolated RNA underwent reverse transcription, so sequencing captured expressed TCRB transcripts. This table comes from immunoSEQ multiplex PCR, and its TCRdb copy is limited to in-frame clones, with some not included. The sample holds around 340,000 clones, 15% to 20% seen once. The sequenced sample consisted of naive CD4+ T cells from blood. The receptors were gathered from a woman aged 18 to 35 in good health.

This clone was counted only a few times. The gene calls are TRBV9 and TRBJ2-3, with D tentatively TRBD1 (6 bases). The V end was cut by 7 bases, the J end by 0 bases, with 24 bases between. Germline CDR1 is SGDLS and CDR2 is YYNGEE. The CDR3 loop spans 18 amino acids. CDR3 nucleotide sequence: TGTGCCAGCCTACTTAACATGTTCAGAGGGGGAAGCACAGATACGCAGTATTTT. The encoded protein is CASLLNMFRGGSTDTQYF.

This clone appeared a few times. V gene TRBV5-1 combines with J gene TRBJ2-1; 12 bases line up with TRBD1. The length of the CDR3 is 14 residues. J gave up 10 bases and V 4 bases, and 6 bases lay outside the gene matches. Germline CDR1 and CDR2: SGHRS and YFSETQ. CDR3 sequence: CASSRDRGLGEQFF. CDR3 in DNA: TGCGCCAGCAGCCGGGACAGGGGGCTTGGAGAGCAGTTCTTC.

The rearrangement links TRBV2 to TRBJ2-1; 8 nucleotides line up with TRBD2. The trim removed 5 bases at V and 7 bases at J, leaving 10 bases unmatched. The germline CDR1 and CDR2 sequences are SNHLY and FYNNEI. The CDR3 totals 15 residues. The CDR3 bases are TGTGCCAGCAGTCCCCGGAGCGGGAGCGGTAATGAGCAGTTCTTC. Residues: CASSPRSGSGNEQFF.

This clone was observed a handful of times. This chain links TRBV27 with TRBJ1-4; D gene uncertain. V was shortened by 5 bases and J by 8 bases, with 12 bases between the two germline ends. The germline V gene encodes CDR1 MNHEY and CDR2 SMNVEV (reference sequence). The CDR3 spans 13 residues. CDR3 protein: CASSRVHNEKLFF. CDR3 nucleotide sequence: TGTGCCAGCAGTCGGGTCCATAACGAAAAACTGTTTTTT.

This clone has just a few counts. The J gene is TRBJ2-1, the V gene TRBV5-1, with 10 bases matching TRBD2. CDR1 is SGHRS, CDR2 YFSETQ, per germline. J was trimmed by 9 bases and V by 7 bases; bases with no gene match: 13. CDR3 length: 15 amino acids. The CDR3 region is CASRPLAGVESEQFF. The CDR3 DNA sequence: TGCGCCAGCCGTCCCCTAGCGGGAGTGGAAAGTGAGCAGTTCTTC.

This sequence joins TRBV5-1 and TRBJ2-3, with TRBD2 matching over 8 bases. The CDR3 contains 17 residues. V lost 0 bases to trimming and J lost 2 bases; unmatched junction nucleotides: 8. Germline V gene lookup returns CDR1 SGHRS and CDR2 YFSETQ. CDR3 amino acids: CASSLEFAGGVTDTQYF. Here the CDR3 DNA reads TGCGCCAGCAGCTTGGAGTTCGCGGGAGGAGTCACAGATACGCAGTATTTT.

This clone was counted only a few times. V usage is TRBV7-9 and J usage is TRBJ2-3; no clear D gene. There are 17 residues in the CDR3. V was clipped by 5 bases and J by 1 base, with 19 bases between them. The germline CDR1 and CDR2 sequences are SEHNR and FQNEAQ (reference sequence). In DNA form, the CDR3 reads TGTGCCAGCAGCCCCTCCTCGTTTAGCCGACGCACAGATACGCAGTATTTT. It translates to CASSPSSFSRRTDTQYF.

This clone was counted only a few times. The genes are TRBV9 and TRBJ2-7; D is perhaps TRBD2 (5 bases). Germline-derived CDR1 and CDR2 are SGDLS and YYNGEE. The CDR3 extends over 15 amino acids. Deletions cut 0 bases from V and 4 bases from J, with 14 bases between. The CDR3 DNA follows: TGTGCCAGCAGCGTAGCCCCTGCGGGCCTATACGAGCAGTACTTC. This codes for CASSVAPAGLYEQYF.

This chain connects TRBV7-8 to TRBJ1-1; D possibly corresponds to TRBD1 (6 bases). The CDR3 has 13 residues. Trimming took 8 bases from V and 0 from J, leaving 10 bases between them. Germline-derived CDR1 and CDR2 are SGHVS and FQNEAQ. The CDR3 sequence is CASQGILNTEAFF. CDR3 coding DNA: TGTGCCAGCCAGGGGATTTTGAACACTGAAGCTTTCTTT.

The CDR3 is CASGFHTEYSYTF. The DNA for the CDR3 is TGTGCTAGTGGTTTTCACACGGAGTACAGCTACACCTTC. This chain uses TRBV12-5 with TRBJ1-2; D not certain. CDR1 is LGHNT and CDR2 is FRNRAP in the germline V gene. V lost 3 bases and J 9 bases, leaving 14 bases between the germline ends. This CDR3 comprises 13 residues.

Only a few counts were recorded for this clone. The chain is built from TRBV30 and TRBJ1-2, with 7 bases that match TRBD1. This CDR3 has 17 residues. V lost 0 bases to trimming and J lost 2 bases; unmatched junction nucleotides: 12. Germline V CDR1 and CDR2: GTSNPN, SVGIG (reference sequence). In DNA, the CDR3 is TGTGCCTGGAGTGTCCACAGGGGAGCGTCCGCAAACTATGGCTACACCTTC. Its protein product is CAWSVHRGASANYGYTF.

Points on this clone: Other DNA sequences in the sample encode the same CDR3. The chain uses TRBV18 and TRBJ2-5; no clear D. The CDR3 covers 11 residues. Trimming stripped 6 bases from V and 1 base from J, with 3 bases between. Germline V gives CDR1 KGHSH, CDR2 LQKENI. In DNA, the CDR3 is TGTGCCAGCTCCCTCCAAGAGACCCAGTACTTC. Amino acid sequence: CASSLQETQYF.

The chain carries TRBV30 and TRBJ1-1; D remains ambiguous. Germline lookup yields CDR1 GTSNPN and CDR2 SVGIG (reference sequence). V dropped 1 base and J dropped 3 bases, with 9 bases sitting between them. The CDR3 sequence is 13 residues long. CDR3 nucleotide sequence: TGTGCCTGGAGTGGAAGGAGGGACACTGAAGCTTTCTTT. Encoded protein: CAWSGRRDTEAFF.

This clone showed up just a few times. V usage is TRBV10-3 and J usage is TRBJ1-6, with D possibly matching TRBD1 (5 bases). CDR1 is ENHRY and CDR2 is SYGVKD in the germline V gene. CDR3 length: 11 amino acids. V shed 10 bases and J shed 7 bases, with 8 bases lying between them. The DNA for the CDR3 is TGTGCCACTCGGGGGAATTCACCCCTCCACTTT. It encodes CATRGNSPLHF.

This clone was seen more than once but under ten times. The CDR3 bases are TGTGCCTGGAGTGGGGCTAGCGCGGAAGAGACCCAGTACTTC. Its protein product is CAWSGASAEETQYF. This chain connects TRBV30 to TRBJ2-5, with D maybe TRBD2 (6 bases). This CDR3 is 14 amino acids long. The germline V gene encodes CDR1 GTSNPN and CDR2 SVGIG (reference sequence). The V gene lost 1 base and the J gene lost 3 bases, with 12 bases spanning the gap.

The chain uses TRBV30 and TRBJ1-2; D gene ambiguous. This CDR3 is 15 amino acids long. CDR1 is GTSNPN, CDR2 SVGIG, per germline (reference sequence). Deletions cut 1 base from V and 0 bases from J, with 12 bases between. The CDR3 is CAWSARETPNYGYTF. CDR3 bases: TGTGCCTGGAGTGCCCGGGAGACCCCTAACTATGGCTACACCTTC.

The rearrangement uses TRBV2 and TRBJ2-7; 13 nucleotides agree with TRBD2. Germline V CDR1 and CDR2: SNHLY, FYNNEI. The CDR3 totals 15 residues. With 5 bases clipped from V and 7 bases from J, the junction kept 8 bases outside the gene matches. The DNA of the CDR3 is TGTGCCAGCAGTCGACTAGCGGGAGGATCAGGGGAGCAGTACTTC. This encodes CASSRLAGGSGEQYF. The variable domain in full, with the rest retrieved from reference TRBV2 and TRBJ2-7, is EPEVTQTPSHQVTQMGQEVILRCVPISNHLYFYWYRQILGQKVEFLVSFYNNEISEKSEIFDDQFSVERPDGSNFTLKIRSTKLEDSAMYFCASSRLAGGSGEQYFGPGTRLTVT.

This chain uses TRBV4-2 with TRBJ2-3; a possible D gene is TRBD1 (6 bases). Germline V gene data show CDR1 as LGHNA and CDR2 as YNFKEQ. The V gene lost 0 bases and the J gene lost 0 bases, with 7 bases spanning the gap. The CDR3 sequence is 15 residues long. The chain's CDR3 is CASSQEGGSTDTQYF. The CDR3 bases are TGTGCCAGCAGCCAAGAAGGGGGAAGCACAGATACGCAGTATTTT.

Concerning this clone itself: The same CDR3 can be traced to other DNA sequences in this sample. The chain employs TRBV7-9 and TRBJ1-1; 9 bases match TRBD1. The CDR3 covers 13 residues. The junction had 1 base not matched to a gene; V was cut back by 6 bases and J by 2 bases. Germline values: CDR1 SEHNR, CDR2 FQNEAQ (reference sequence). CDR3 sequence (DNA): TGTGCCAGCAGGGGACAGGGCAACACTGAAGCTTTCTTT. Translation: CASRGQGNTEAFF.

The rearrangement joins TRBV11-3 to TRBJ2-1, with 8 bases aligning to TRBD1. V lost 6 bases and J lost 4; bases outside the gene matches: 11. Per the germline V gene, CDR1 is SGHNT and CDR2 is YENEEA. The CDR3 contains 16 residues. The CDR3 nucleotides are TGTGCCAGCAGTTCCCCGGGACAGGTCTCGTACAATGAGCAGTTCTTC. Translated: CASSSPGQVSYNEQFF.

This clone was seen more than once but under ten times. Written as DNA, the CDR3 is TGTGCCAGCAGCTTGGACAGGGCCTATGGCTACACCTTC. Protein sequence: CASSLDRAYGYTF. This rearrangement joins TRBV5-4 to TRBJ1-2; a weak D match, TRBD1 (6 bases). Trimming cost V 0 bases and J 4 bases, with 7 bases left between them. Germline lookup yields CDR1 SGHNT and CDR2 YYREEE (reference sequence). This CDR3 has 13 amino acids.

Concerning this clone itself: Other DNA sequences within the sample encode an identical CDR3. The V gene is TRBV29-1, the J gene TRBJ1-1, with TRBD1 matching 7 bases. The CDR3 runs to 13 residues. V lost 7 bases to trimming and J lost 0 bases; unmatched junction nucleotides: 5. The germline V gene encodes CDR1 SQVTM and CDR2 ANQGSEA. CDR3 sequence: CSAAGTVNTEAFF. CDR3 in DNA: TGCAGCGCTGCCGGGACAGTGAACACTGAAGCTTTCTTT.

The table lists this clone with a few counts. V usage is TRBV12-5 and J usage is TRBJ1-2, with 7 bases matching TRBD1. The V gene end was trimmed by 2 bases and the J gene end by 4 bases; junction bases not matched to a gene: 7. The V gene's germline CDR1 is LGHNT and CDR2 FRNRAP. The CDR3 consists of 15 residues. For the CDR3, the DNA is TGTGCTAGTGGTTTGCCTCCCGGGACAGTCTATGGCTACACCTTC. It translates to CASGLPPGTVYGYTF.

A few counts support this clone. The chain uses TRBV7-3 and TRBJ2-1; TRBD2 agrees at 7 bases. The CDR3 covers 15 residues. From germline, CDR1 is SGHTA and CDR2 FQGTGA. Unmatched junction bases numbered 8, after V lost 5 bases and J lost 4 bases. CDR3 loop: CASSPSGKNYNEQFF. In DNA form, the CDR3 reads TGTGCCAGCAGCCCCAGCGGGAAAAATTACAATGAGCAGTTCTTC. The complete variable domain, with remaining parts taken from reference TRBV7-3 and TRBJ2-1, reads GAGVSQTPSNKVTEKGKYVELRCDPISGHTALYWYRQSLGQGPEFLIYFQGTGAADDSGLPNDRFFAVRPEGSVSTLKIQRTERGDSAVYLCASSPSGKNYNEQFFGPGTRLTVL.

The V call is TRBV5-1, the J call TRBJ2-2; D remains ambiguous. The CDR3 is 14 residues long. V was trimmed by 1 base and J by 2 bases, leaving 6 bases between them. Germline V gene data show CDR1 as SGHRS and CDR2 as YFSETQ. The CDR3 sequence is CASSLTTNTGELFF. The CDR3 DNA follows: TGCGCCAGCAGCTTGACTACAAACACCGGGGAGCTGTTTTTT.

The CDR3 bases are TGTGCCAGCAGCTTGGTAGGGGATTCACCCCTCCACTTT. Translation gives CASSLVGDSPLHF. The chain employs TRBV5-4 and TRBJ1-6; perhaps TRBD1 as D (5 bases). CDR1 and CDR2 (germline): SGHNT, YYREEE (reference sequence). CDR3 size: 13 residues. V gave up 0 bases and J gave up 8 bases, with 6 bases separating them. Variable domain in full (rest from reference TRBV5-4 and TRBJ1-6): ETGVTQSPTHLIKTRGQQVTLRCSSQSGHNTVSWYQQALGQGPQFIFQYYREEENGRGNFPPRFSGLQFPNYSSELNVNALELDDSALYLCASSLVGDSPLHFGNGTRLTVT.

This clone was recorded a few times. The V gene is TRBV18, the J gene TRBJ1-2, with D possibly TRBD1 on 6 matching bases. Per germline, CDR1 KGHSH and CDR2 LQKENI. The CDR3 consists of 14 residues. Trimming took 2 bases from V and 6 from J, leaving 13 bases between them. The CDR3 nucleotides are TGTGCCAGCTCACCATTACCAGGGGTACATGGCTACACCTTC. Protein sequence: CASSPLPGVHGYTF.

V usage is TRBV9 and J usage is TRBJ2-2; a possible D gene is TRBD2 (5 bases). CDR1 is SGDLS and CDR2 is YYNGEE in the germline V gene. Trimming took off 2 bases at V and 6 bases at J, with 14 bases between the two ends. CDR3 length: 15 amino acids. CDR3 coding DNA: TGTGCCAGCAGCGTTTCTAGCCTTCTCCCCGGGGAGCTGTTTTTT. As protein: CASSVSSLLPGELFF.